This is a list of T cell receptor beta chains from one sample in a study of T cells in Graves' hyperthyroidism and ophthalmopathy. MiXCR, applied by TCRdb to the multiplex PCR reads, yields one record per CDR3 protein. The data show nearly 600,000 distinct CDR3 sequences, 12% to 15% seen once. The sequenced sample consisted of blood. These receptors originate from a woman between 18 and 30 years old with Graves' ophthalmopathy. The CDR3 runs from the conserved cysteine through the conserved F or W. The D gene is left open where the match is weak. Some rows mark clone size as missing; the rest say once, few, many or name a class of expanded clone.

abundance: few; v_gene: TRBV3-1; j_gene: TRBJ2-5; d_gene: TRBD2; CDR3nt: TGTGCCAGCAGCAAAACATACCTACGGACTAGCGGGAGGGATTCAGAGACCCAGTACTTC; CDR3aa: CASSKTYLRTSGRDSETQYF
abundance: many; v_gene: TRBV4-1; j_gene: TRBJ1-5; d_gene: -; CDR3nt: TGCGCCAGCAGCCAAGCTTCGACAGTCCTTCAGCCCCAGCATTTT; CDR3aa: CASSQASTVLQPQHF
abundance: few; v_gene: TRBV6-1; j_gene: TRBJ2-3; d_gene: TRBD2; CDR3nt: TGTGCCAGCATCGTGGGTTCGGGACTAGCTGCAGATACGCAGTATTTT; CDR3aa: CASIVGSGLAADTQYF
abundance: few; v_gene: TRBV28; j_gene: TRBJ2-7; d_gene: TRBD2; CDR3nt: TGTGCCAGCACCCGGGGGGGGGGTATTGGGTACGAGCAGTACTTC; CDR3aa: CASTRGGGIGYEQYF
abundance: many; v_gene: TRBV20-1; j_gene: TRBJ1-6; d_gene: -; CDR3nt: TGCAGTGCTAGGTCGACTCCCAGGGTCGGAGTTGAGCCCTATAATTCACCCCTCCACTTT; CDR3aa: CSARSTPRVGVEPYNSPLHF
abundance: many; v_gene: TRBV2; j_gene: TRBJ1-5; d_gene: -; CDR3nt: TGTGCCAGCACTTCAGAAGACCGGCATCAGCCCCAGCATTTT; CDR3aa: CASTSEDRHQPQHF
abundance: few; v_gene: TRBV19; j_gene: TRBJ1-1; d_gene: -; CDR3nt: TGTGCCAGTAGTATACCGAGACAGAAGAACACTGAAGCTTTCTTT; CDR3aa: CASSIPRQKNTEAFF
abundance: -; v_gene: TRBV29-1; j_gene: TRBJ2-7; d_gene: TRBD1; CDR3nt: TGCAGCGTCCCTTCGACAGGGGGGCACTACGAGCAGTACTTC; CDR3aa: CSVPSTGGHYEQYF
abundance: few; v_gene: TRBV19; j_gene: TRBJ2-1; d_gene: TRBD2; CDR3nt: TGTGCCAGTACCCATAGATGGGAGGGCCACAATGAGCAGTTCTTC; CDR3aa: CASTHRWEGHNEQFF
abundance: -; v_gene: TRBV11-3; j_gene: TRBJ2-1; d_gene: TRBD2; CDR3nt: TGTGCCAGCAGCTCTAGCGGGAGCAATGAGCAGTTCTTC; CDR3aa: CASSSSGSNEQFF
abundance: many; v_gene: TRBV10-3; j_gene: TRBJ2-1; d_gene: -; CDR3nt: TGTGCCATCAGTGAGTCGAGGAGTAGCGCCACCTACAATGAGCAGTTCTTC; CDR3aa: CAISESRSSATYNEQFF
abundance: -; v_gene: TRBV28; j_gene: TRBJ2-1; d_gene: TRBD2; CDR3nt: TGTGCCAGCAGTCTCTGGACTAGCGGGAGGGCCGGGGGTGAGCAGTTCTTC; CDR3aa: CASSLWTSGRAGGEQFF
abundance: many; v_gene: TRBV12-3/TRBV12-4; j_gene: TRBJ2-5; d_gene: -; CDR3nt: TGTGCCAGCAGTTTAGAGGGCAGCATAGAGACCCAGTACTTC; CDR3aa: CASSLEGSIETQYF